This T cell receptor beta chain originates from a study of T cell repertoires in cytomegalovirus infection. The wider study: Public TCR beta signature analysis indicated the presence of both CMV infection and matching HLA type. The study, taken as a whole, reports: Clonotype analysis showed dominance of the ex vivo response by HLA-C-restricted CMV-specific TCR beta clonotypes. CMV carriers having the relevant HLA were flagged by cumulative public TCR beta family frequency.

TCRdb re-called the reads with MiXCR, one entry per CDR3 protein. The repertoire holds hundreds of thousands of distinct CDR3 sequences, roughly 34% seen once, with roughly 16% in the top ten. This clonotype was recorded at least ten times. Its antigen remains unknown. CDR3 length: 17 amino acids. V lost 0 bases, J lost 2 bases, and 7 bases stayed unmatched. CDR1 and CDR2 from the germline V gene are SGHDN and FVKESK. This rearrangement joins TRBV14 to TRBJ2-3, with 8 bases fitting TRBD2. The sequenced sample was cultured PBMCs, obtained from culture after CMV antigen stimulation. The sequence derives from a human donor in good health (CMV status not recorded). Some clones in this sample may be carry-over from other donors' samples. This CDR3 is CASSQESGLAYTDTQYF. Here the CDR3 DNA reads TGTGCCAGCAGCCAAGAATCCGGACTAGCTTACACAGATACGCAGTATTTT.